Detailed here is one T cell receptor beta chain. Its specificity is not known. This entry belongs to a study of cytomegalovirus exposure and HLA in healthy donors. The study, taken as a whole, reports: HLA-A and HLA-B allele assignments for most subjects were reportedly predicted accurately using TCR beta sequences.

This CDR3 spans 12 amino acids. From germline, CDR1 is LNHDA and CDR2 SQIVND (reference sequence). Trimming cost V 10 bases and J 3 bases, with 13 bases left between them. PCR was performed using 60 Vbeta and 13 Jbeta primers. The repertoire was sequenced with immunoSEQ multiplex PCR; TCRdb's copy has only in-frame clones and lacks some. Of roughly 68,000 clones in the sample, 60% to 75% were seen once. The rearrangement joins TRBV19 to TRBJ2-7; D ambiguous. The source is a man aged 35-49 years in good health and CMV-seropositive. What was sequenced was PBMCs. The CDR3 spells CATGDGFYEQYF. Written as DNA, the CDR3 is TGTGCCACCGGAGACGGTTTCTACGAGCAGTACTTC.